This T cell receptor (beta chain) appears in the sequencing data of a study of shared clonotypes between healthy human individuals. General observations from the study: Relative to memory subsets, naive subsets generally showed larger estimated richness.

In germline, CDR1 is ENHRY, CDR2 SYGVKD. V lost 0 bases, J lost 8 bases, and 13 bases lay in between. CDR3 length equals 14 residues. It was across several immunoSEQ plates that each subset's genomic DNA was evenly split. The sorted-subset replicate PCRs were given roughly 200 ng DNA, which is tens of thousands of T cell genomes. Profiled with immunoSEQ multiplex PCR; TCRdb holds only in-frame clones, not every one. Of some 2,100,000 clones in the sample, more than 90% were seen once. Only Caucasian adults living in Nashville, Tennessee served as donors. For this clone: Its matching antigen is unknown.

The chain recombines TRBV10-3 with TRBJ1-1; tentatively, D is TRBD1 (5 bases). The source of this sequence is a man aged 18 to 30 in good health. Sequenced sample: naive CD4+ T cells sorted from blood. The subset denotes: CD45RA+ positively selected. The CDR3 loop is CAISESSGPKEAFF. CDR3 DNA sequence: TGTGCCATCAGTGAGTCGTCAGGGCCCAAGGAAGCTTTCTTT.